These 26 T cell receptor beta chains share one sample of origin, sequenced in a study of T-cell reconstitution after alpha-beta-depleted transplantation in children. Construction of the TCRbeta library involved unique molecular identifiers. In TCRdb, the PCR reads were re-called with MiXCR into one record per CDR3 protein. The data show 750,000 to 950,000 distinct CDR3 sequences, around 15% seen once. This specimen consisted of PBMCs, mostly from graft donor cells, obtained 360 days after TCRalphabeta/CD19-depleted stem cell transplant. The source is a male patient aged 10 to 17 who had a stem cell transplant for acute lymphoblastic leukemia, so the T cells may come from the graft donor.

This clonotype was recorded a few times. The chain recombines TRBV2 with TRBJ2-1, with TRBD2 identical over 10 bases. The ends lost 1 base at V and 6 bases at J; junction bases unmatched: 3. This CDR3 comprises 15 residues. Germline lookup yields CDR1 SNHLY and CDR2 FYNNEI. The CDR3 region has the DNA TGTGCCAGCAGTGAAGAAGTAGCGGGAGGCAATGAGCAGTTCTTC. As protein: CASSEEVAGGNEQFF.

The table lists this clonotype with a few counts. The J gene is TRBJ2-1, the V gene TRBV27; TRBD1 is a possible D gene (6 bases). Trimming left V 9 bases short and J 2 bases short, with 17 bases between. Germline-derived CDR1 and CDR2 are MNHEY and SMNVEV (reference sequence). The CDR3 extends over 15 amino acids. CDR3 loop: CASLPNRVAYNEQFF. For the CDR3, the DNA is TGTGCCAGTTTACCCAACAGGGTAGCCTACAATGAGCAGTTCTTC.

This clonotype has ten or more counts. V usage is TRBV28 and J usage is TRBJ2-1, with unresolved D. Trimming stripped 5 bases from V and 8 bases from J, with 4 bases between. CDR1 and CDR2 from the germline V gene are MDHEN and SYDVKM. This CDR3 comprises 10 residues. This chain's CDR3 is CASSLDEQFF. CDR3 bases: TGTGCCAGCAGTCTTGATGAGCAGTTCTTC. Full variable domain (outside the CDR3, taken from reference TRBV28 and TRBJ2-1): DVKVTQSSRYLVKRTGEKVFLECVQDMDHENMFWYRQDPGLGLRLIYFSYDVKMKEKGDIPEGYSVSREKKERFSLILESASTNQTSMYLCASSLDEQFFGPGTRLTVL.

CDR3 in amino acids: CSVPGGKYGYEQYF. The CDR3 DNA is TGCAGTGTTCCCGGGGGCAAGTACGGGTACGAGCAGTACTTC. The chain links TRBV20-1 to TRBJ2-7, with D possibly called TRBD1 or TRBD2 (6 bases each). The CDR3 is 14 amino acids. The V end lost 7 bases, the J end lost 4 bases, and 20 bases lay between the germline ends. Germline V gene sequence: CDR1 DFQATT, CDR2 SNEGSKA (reference sequence).

A few counts support this clonotype. The chain carries TRBV27 and TRBJ1-2; weak D call: TRBD1 (5 bases). CDR3 size: 15 residues. Trimming left V 2 bases short and J 4 bases short, with 14 bases between. The germline V gene has CDR1 MNHEY and CDR2 SMNVEV (reference sequence). The CDR3 spells CASSLRAGYGYGYTF. The CDR3 DNA reads TGTGCCAGCAGTTTACGGGCAGGGTATGGCTATGGCTACACCTTC.

This clonotype has a handful of counts. The rearrangement uses TRBV27 and TRBJ2-1; D is possibly TRBD1 (6 bases). The CDR3 is made up of 15 amino acids. Germline CDR1 is MNHEY and CDR2 is SMNVEV (reference sequence). The germline V and J ends were trimmed by 2 bases and 6 bases, with 14 bases remaining between them. Written as DNA, the CDR3 is TGTGCCAGCAGTTTAGGGGGCGGTATTGGCAATGAGCAGTTCTTC. It translates to CASSLGGGIGNEQFF.

CDR3 sequence: CASSLGSLAEQFF. As DNA, the CDR3 is TGTGCCAGCAGCTTAGGTTCCTTAGCGGAGCAGTTCTTC. The V call is TRBV7-7, the J call TRBJ2-1; the D gene is possibly TRBD2 (5 bases). The V end was cut by 1 base, the J end by 10 bases, with 11 bases between. The V gene's germline CDR1 is SSHAT and CDR2 FNYEAQ (reference sequence). The CDR3 has 13 amino acids.

This clonotype occurred a few times. The chain combines TRBV10-3 with TRBJ2-1; TRBD2 matches at 8 bases. The CDR3 totals 16 residues. CDR1 is ENHRY, CDR2 SYGVKD, per germline. Trimming took 6 bases from V and 5 from J; bases not matched to a gene: 12. CDR3 sequence: CAIRRVGSGINNEQFF. The CDR3 region has the DNA TGTGCCATCAGGCGGGTCGGTAGCGGGATCAACAATGAGCAGTTCTTC.

Only a few counts were recorded for this clonotype. The CDR3 sequence is CSARTSPYEQYF. The DNA of the CDR3 is TGCAGTGCTAGGACTAGTCCCTACGAGCAGTACTTC. The rearrangement uses TRBV20-1 and TRBJ2-7, with a tentative D call TRBD2 (6 bases). This CDR3 spans 12 amino acids. CDR1 and CDR2 from the germline V gene are DFQATT and SNEGSKA (reference sequence). V was shortened by 3 bases and J by 2 bases, with 8 bases between the two germline ends.

The V gene is TRBV2, the J gene TRBJ2-1; TRBD2 matches 9 bases. The CDR3 sequence is 17 residues long. Losses at the gene ends were 6 bases for V and 1 base for J; bases not matched to a gene: 10. Germline CDR1 SNHLY, CDR2 FYNNEI. CDR3 sequence: CASSAASGTRSYNEQFF. CDR3 DNA sequence: TGTGCCAGCAGCGCCGCTAGCGGGACGCGTTCCTACAATGAGCAGTTCTTC.

V and J are TRBV6-1 and TRBJ1-1, with D unresolved. Between the trimmed V and J ends, which lost 6 bases and 7 bases, there was a span of 12 bases. There are 12 residues in the CDR3. The germline V gene has CDR1 MNHNS and CDR2 SASEGT. CDR3 sequence (DNA): TGTGCCAGCAGCCGCACTAGGAATGAAGCTTTCTTT. Translated: CASSRTRNEAFF.

This chain joins TRBV20-1 and TRBJ2-5, with TRBD1 matching 8 bases. Trimming cost V 0 bases and J 4 bases; bases outside gene matches: 4. CDR1 DFQATT and CDR2 SNEGSKA come from the germline V gene (reference sequence). The CDR3 runs 14 residues. This CDR3 reads CSARDLDRGETQYF. Written as DNA, the CDR3 is TGCAGTGCTAGAGATCTAGACAGGGGAGAGACCCAGTACTTC.

This rearrangement joins TRBV5-1 to TRBJ2-1; TRBD1 matches at 12 bases. This CDR3 has 16 amino acids. Germline V lookup: CDR1 SGHRS, CDR2 YFSETQ. J gave up 7 bases and V 4 bases, and 9 bases lay outside the gene matches. CDR3 loop: CASSANPGQGANEQFF. DNA for the CDR3: TGCGCCAGCAGCGCCAACCCGGGACAGGGGGCGAATGAGCAGTTCTTC.

This clonotype has more than one count but fewer than ten. The chain employs TRBV18 and TRBJ1-4, with D possibly being TRBD1 (5 bases). Germline V lookup: CDR1 KGHSH, CDR2 LQKENI. Trimming pared 2 bases from V and 3 bases from J, leaving 13 bases between. The length of the CDR3 is 16 residues. The DNA for the CDR3 is TGTGCCAGCTCACCATTTTCGGGGCGACCTAATGAAAAACTGTTTTTT. Translating gives CASSPFSGRPNEKLFF.

J is TRBJ1-5 and V is TRBV20-1; D perhaps matches TRBD1 (5 bases). The CDR3 runs 14 residues. CDR1 is DFQATT, CDR2 SNEGSKA, per germline (reference sequence). Trimming took off 3 bases at V and 0 bases at J, with 9 bases between the two ends. CDR3 nucleotide sequence: TGCAGTGCTAGCTTGACAGCTAGCAATCAGCCCCAGCATTTT. This codes for CSASLTASNQPQHF.

CDR3 loop: CSARDFATASYEQYF. CDR3 DNA sequence: TGCAGTGCTAGAGATTTCGCGACCGCCTCCTACGAGCAGTACTTC. The gene calls are TRBV20-1 and TRBJ2-7; D gene uncertain. The CDR3 length is 15 residues. Trimming shortened V by 0 bases and J by 0 bases, and 12 bases separated the two germline ends. The germline gives CDR1 DFQATT, CDR2 SNEGSKA (reference sequence).

The gene calls are TRBV5-8 and TRBJ2-7; tentative D call: TRBD1 (6 bases). This CDR3 comprises 15 residues. The V end was cut by 5 bases, the J end by 6 bases, with 21 bases between. Germline CDR1 reads SGHTS; CDR2 reads YDEGEE. CDR3 protein: CASRRGTTKRGEQYF. The CDR3 DNA follows: TGTGCCAGCAGAAGAGGGACAACAAAACGGGGCGAGCAGTACTTC.

This clonotype was detected ten times or more. The V gene is TRBV18, the J gene TRBJ2-7, with 14 bases fitting TRBD2. The V and J ends lost 3 bases and 2 bases, in that order; junction bases with no gene match: 0. Germline-derived CDR1 and CDR2 are KGHSH and LQKENI. The CDR3 contains 15 residues. DNA of the CDR3: TGTGCCAGCTCACCGACTAGCGGGAGGGCCTACGAGCAGTACTTC. Protein product: CASSPTSGRAYEQYF. Full variable domain (remainder filled in from reference TRBV18 and TRBJ2-7): NAGVMQNPRHLVRRRGQEARLRCSPMKGHSHVYWYRQLPEEGLKFMVYLQKENIIDESGMPKERFSAEFPKEGPSILRIQQVVRGDSAAYFCASSPTSGRAYEQYFGPGTRLTVT.

V usage is TRBV11-3 and J usage is TRBJ2-2, with 10 bases matching TRBD2. CDR1 and CDR2 from the germline V gene are SGHNT and YENEEA. After removal of 3 bases from V and 7 bases from J, the junction contained 5 bases not matched to a gene. The CDR3 has 15 residues. The CDR3 protein is CASSFSGRDDGELFF. The CDR3 nucleotides read TGTGCCAGCAGCTTCAGCGGGAGGGATGACGGGGAGCTGTTTTTT. The whole variable domain, remainder taken from reference TRBV11-3 and TRBJ2-2, is EAGVVQSPRYKIIEKKQPVAFWCNPISGHNTLYWYLQNLGQGPELLIRYENEEAVDDSQLPKDRFSAERLKGVDSTLKIQPAELGDSAVYLCASSFSGRDDGELFFGEGSRLTVL.

There are a few counts of this clonotype. The V gene is TRBV5-1, the J gene TRBJ1-5, with 9 bases lining up with TRBD1. CDR1 is SGHRS, CDR2 YFSETQ, per germline. The CDR3 covers 16 residues. V lost 4 bases, J lost 2 bases, and 7 bases stayed unmatched. Here the CDR3 reads CASSVGQGSGNQPQHF. The CDR3 bases are TGCGCCAGCAGCGTCGGACAGGGGAGCGGCAATCAGCCCCAGCATTTT.

V usage is TRBV12-3 or TRBV12-4 and J usage is TRBJ2-5; 12 positions agree with TRBD2. The trim removed 7 bases at V and 4 bases at J, leaving 10 bases unmatched. The CDR3 length is 16 residues. CDR3 in DNA: TGTGCCAGCAATTCCCTAGCGGGAGGGGTAGGAGAGACCCAGTACTTC. Protein sequence: CASNSLAGGVGETQYF.

For the CDR3, the DNA is TGCAGCGTCTTGAGAGGCTCGAGCTCCTACAATGAGCAGTTCTTC. Its translation is CSVLRGSSSYNEQFF. The V and J genes are TRBV29-1 and TRBJ2-1; D is ambiguous. Trimming left V 6 bases short and J 0 bases short, with 15 bases between. Per the germline V gene, CDR1 is SQVTM and CDR2 is ANQGSEA. CDR3 length: 15 amino acids.

This clonotype has more than one count but fewer than ten. The V and J genes are TRBV27 and TRBJ2-3; 10 nucleotides line up with TRBD2. CDR1 and CDR2 from the germline V gene are MNHEY and SMNVEV (reference sequence). The CDR3 is 17 amino acids. V lost 6 bases to trimming and J lost 9 bases; unmatched junction nucleotides: 18. The chain's CDR3 is CASSPYYVPGLARTQYF. The CDR3 DNA sequence: TGTGCCAGCAGCCCATATTACGTCCCGGGACTAGCGCGAACGCAGTATTTT.

This clonotype was observed a handful of times. The J gene is TRBJ2-5, the V gene TRBV3-1; D remains unclear. The V and J ends lost 2 bases and 1 base respectively, with 14 bases between them. This CDR3 contains 16 residues. The V gene's germline CDR1 is LGHDT and CDR2 YNNKEL (reference sequence). The CDR3 sequence: CASSQRLTLRQETQYF. The CDR3 region has the DNA TGTGCCAGCAGCCAAAGACTCACTCTTCGCCAAGAGACCCAGTACTTC.

This chain joins TRBV11-2 and TRBJ2-7; 14 bases are shared with TRBD2. There are 16 residues in the CDR3. V was clipped by 5 bases and J by 7 bases; unmatched bases: 10. Germline lookup yields CDR1 SGHAT and CDR2 FQNNGV. CDR3 protein: CASSLGTSGSKEEQYF. CDR3 DNA: TGTGCCAGCAGCCTAGGGACTAGCGGGAGTAAGGAAGAGCAGTACTTC.

This clonotype was recorded many times. This rearrangement joins TRBV5-1 to TRBJ2-3; 7 bases agree with TRBD1. Looked up from germline, CDR1 is SGHRS and CDR2 is YFSETQ. The J segment lost 0 bases and the V segment lost 3 bases, leaving 10 bases of the junction unmatched. The length of the CDR3 is 17 residues. CDR3 protein: CASSWSGQISSTDTQYF. CDR3 in DNA: TGCGCCAGCAGCTGGTCGGGACAGATCTCTAGCACAGATACGCAGTATTTT.